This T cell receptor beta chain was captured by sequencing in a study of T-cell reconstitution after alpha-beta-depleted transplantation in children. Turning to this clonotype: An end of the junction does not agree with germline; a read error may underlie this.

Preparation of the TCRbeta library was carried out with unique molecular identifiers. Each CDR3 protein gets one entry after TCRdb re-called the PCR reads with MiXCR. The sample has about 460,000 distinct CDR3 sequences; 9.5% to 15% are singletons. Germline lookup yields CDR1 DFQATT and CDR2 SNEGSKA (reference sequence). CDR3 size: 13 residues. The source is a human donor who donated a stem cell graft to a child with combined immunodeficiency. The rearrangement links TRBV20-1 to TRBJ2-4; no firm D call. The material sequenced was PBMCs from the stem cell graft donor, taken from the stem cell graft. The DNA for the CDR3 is TGCAGCGCTACTGGCGTGGCCAAAAACATTCAGTACTTC. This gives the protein CSATGVAKNIQYF.